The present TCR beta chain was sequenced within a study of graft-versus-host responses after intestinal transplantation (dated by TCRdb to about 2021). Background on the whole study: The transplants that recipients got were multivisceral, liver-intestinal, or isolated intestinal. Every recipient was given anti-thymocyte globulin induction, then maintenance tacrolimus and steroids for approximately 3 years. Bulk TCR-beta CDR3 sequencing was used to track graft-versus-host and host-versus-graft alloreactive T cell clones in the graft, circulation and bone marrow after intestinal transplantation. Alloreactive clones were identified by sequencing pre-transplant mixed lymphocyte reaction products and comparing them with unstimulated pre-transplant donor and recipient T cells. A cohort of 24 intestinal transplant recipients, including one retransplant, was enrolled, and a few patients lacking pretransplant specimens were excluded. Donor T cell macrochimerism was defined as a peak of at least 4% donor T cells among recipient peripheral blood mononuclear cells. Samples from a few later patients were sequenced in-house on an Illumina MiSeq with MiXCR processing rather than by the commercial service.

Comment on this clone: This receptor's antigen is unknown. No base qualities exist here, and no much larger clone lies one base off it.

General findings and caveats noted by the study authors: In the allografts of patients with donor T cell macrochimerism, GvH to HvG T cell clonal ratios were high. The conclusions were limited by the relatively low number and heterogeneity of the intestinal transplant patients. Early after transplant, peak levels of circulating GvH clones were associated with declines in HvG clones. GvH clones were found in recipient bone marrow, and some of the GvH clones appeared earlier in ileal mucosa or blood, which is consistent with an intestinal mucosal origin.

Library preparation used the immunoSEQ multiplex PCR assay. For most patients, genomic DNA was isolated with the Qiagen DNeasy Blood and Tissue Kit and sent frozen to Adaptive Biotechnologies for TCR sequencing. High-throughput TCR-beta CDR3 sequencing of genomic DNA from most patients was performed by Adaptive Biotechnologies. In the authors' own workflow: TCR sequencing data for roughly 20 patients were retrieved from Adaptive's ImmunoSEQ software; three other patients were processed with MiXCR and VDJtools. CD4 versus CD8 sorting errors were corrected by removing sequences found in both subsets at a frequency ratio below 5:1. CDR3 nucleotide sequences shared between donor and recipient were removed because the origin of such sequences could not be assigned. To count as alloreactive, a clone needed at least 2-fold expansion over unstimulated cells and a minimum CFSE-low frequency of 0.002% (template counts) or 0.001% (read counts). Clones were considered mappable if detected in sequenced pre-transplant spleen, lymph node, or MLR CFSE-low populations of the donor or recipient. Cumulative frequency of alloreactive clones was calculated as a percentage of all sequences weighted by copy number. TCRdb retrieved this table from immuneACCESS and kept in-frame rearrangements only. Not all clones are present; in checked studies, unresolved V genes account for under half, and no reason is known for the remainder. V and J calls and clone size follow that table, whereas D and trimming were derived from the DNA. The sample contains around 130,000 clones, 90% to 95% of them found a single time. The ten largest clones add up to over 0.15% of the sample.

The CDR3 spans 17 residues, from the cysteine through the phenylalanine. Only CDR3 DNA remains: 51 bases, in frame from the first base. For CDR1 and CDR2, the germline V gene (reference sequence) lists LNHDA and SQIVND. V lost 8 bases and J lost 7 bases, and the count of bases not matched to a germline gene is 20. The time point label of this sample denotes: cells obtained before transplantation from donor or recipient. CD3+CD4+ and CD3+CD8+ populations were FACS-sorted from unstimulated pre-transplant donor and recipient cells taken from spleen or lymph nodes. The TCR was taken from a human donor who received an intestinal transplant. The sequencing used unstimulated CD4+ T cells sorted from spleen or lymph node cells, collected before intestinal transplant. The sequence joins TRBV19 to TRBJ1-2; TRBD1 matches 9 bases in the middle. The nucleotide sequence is TGTGCCAGTGCCAGGGGAACTTCCGGGACAGGGCAACGTGGCTACACCTTC. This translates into CASARGTSGTGQRGYTF.